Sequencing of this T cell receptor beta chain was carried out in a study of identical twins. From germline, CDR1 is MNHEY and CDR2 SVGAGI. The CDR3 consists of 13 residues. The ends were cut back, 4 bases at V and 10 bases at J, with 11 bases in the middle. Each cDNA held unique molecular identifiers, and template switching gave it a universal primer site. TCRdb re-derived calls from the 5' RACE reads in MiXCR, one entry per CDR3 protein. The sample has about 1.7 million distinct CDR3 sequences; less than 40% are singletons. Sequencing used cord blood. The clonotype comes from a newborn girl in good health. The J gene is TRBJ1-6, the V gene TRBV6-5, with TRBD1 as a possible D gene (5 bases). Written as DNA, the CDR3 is TGTGCCAGCAGTTCTCAGGGAAGGTCACCCCTCCACTTT. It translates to CASSSQGRSPLHF.